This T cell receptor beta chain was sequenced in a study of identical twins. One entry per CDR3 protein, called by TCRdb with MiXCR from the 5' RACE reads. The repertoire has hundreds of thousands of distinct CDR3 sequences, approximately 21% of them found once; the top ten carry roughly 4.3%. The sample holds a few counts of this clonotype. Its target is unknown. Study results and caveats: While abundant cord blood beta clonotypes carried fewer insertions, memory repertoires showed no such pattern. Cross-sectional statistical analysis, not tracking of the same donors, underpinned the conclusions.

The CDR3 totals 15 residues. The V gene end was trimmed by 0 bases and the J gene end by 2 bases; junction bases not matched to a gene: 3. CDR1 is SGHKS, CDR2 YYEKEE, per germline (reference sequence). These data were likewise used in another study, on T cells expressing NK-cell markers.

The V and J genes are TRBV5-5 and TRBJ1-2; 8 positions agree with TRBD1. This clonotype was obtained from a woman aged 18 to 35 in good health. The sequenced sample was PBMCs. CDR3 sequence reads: CASSLGDRGNYGYTF. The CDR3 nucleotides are TGTGCCAGCAGCTTGGGAGACAGGGGAAACTATGGCTACACCTTC.